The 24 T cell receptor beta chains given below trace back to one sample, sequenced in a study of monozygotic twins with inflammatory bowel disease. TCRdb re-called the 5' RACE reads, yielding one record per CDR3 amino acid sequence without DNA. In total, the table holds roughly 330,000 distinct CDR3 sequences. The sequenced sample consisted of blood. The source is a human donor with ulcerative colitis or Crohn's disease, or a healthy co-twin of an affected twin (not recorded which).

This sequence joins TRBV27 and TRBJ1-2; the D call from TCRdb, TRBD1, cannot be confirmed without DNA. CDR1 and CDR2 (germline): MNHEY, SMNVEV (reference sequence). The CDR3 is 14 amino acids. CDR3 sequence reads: CASSPGTAMLVYTF.

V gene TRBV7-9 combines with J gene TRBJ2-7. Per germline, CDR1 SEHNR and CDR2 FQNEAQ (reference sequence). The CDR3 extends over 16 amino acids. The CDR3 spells CASSLARRLSSYEQYF.

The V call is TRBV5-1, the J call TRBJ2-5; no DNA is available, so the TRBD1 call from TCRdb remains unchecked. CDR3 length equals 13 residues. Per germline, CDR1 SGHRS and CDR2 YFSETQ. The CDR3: CASSSPLQGTQYF.

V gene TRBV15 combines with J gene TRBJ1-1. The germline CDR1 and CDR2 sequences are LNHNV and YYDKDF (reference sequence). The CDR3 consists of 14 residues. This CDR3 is CATSREGRATEAFF. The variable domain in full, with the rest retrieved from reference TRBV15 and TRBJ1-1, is DAMVIQNPRYQVTQFGKPVTLSCSQTLNHNVMYWYQQKSSQAPKLLFHYYDKDFNNEADTPDNFQSRRPNTSFCFLDIRSPGLGDTAMYLCATSREGRATEAFFGQGTRLTVV.

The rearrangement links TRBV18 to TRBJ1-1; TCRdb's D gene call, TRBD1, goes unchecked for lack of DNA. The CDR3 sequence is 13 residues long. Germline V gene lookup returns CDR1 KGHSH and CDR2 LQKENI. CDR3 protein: CASSPQGMGSAFF.

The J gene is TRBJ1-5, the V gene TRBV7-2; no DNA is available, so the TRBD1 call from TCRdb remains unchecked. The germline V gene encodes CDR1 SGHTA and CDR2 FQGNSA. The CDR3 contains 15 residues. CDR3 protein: CASSLRGEVWQPQHF.

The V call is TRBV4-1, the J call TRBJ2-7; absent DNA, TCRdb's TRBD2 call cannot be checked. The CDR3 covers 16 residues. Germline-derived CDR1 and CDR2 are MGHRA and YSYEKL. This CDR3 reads CASSPEEASTRDEQYF.

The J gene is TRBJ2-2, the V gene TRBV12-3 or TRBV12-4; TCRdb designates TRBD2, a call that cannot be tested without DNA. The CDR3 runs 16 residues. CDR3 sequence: CASSPSGRALTGELFF.

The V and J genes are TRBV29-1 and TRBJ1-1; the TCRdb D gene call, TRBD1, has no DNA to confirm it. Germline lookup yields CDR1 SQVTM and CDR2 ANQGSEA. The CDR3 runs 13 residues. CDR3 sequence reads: CSVETDRDTEAFF.

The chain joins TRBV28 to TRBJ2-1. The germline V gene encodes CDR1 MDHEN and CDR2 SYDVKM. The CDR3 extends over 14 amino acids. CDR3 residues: CASSLSKFRDEQFF.

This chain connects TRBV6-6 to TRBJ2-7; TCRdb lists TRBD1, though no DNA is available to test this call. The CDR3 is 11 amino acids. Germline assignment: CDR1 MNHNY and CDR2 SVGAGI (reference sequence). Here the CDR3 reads CASTGINEQYF.

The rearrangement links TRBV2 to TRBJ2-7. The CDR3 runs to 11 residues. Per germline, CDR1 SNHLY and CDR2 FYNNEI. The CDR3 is CASGSRYEQYF.

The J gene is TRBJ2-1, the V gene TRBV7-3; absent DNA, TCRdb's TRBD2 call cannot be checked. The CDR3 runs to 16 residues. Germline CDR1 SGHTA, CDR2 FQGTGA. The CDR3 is CASSKTSGSGGAEQFF.

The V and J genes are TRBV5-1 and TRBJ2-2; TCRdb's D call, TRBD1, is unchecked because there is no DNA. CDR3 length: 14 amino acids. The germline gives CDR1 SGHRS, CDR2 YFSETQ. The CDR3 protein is CASSLRTGPGELFF.

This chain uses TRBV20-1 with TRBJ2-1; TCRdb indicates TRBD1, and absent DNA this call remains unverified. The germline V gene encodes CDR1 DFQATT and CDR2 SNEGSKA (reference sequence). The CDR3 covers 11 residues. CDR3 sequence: CSPGNYNEQFF.

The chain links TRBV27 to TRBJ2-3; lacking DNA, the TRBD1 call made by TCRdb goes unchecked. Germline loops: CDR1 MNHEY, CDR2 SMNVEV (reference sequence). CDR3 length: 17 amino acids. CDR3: CASSHLGGQGATDTQYF.

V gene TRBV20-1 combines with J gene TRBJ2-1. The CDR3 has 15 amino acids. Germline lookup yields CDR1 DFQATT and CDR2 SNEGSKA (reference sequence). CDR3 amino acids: CSAEAYRGSYNEQFF.

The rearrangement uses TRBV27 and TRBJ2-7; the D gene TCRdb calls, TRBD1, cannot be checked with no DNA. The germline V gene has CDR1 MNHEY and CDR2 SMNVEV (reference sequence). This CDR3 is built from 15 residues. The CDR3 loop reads CASSTTGSSAYEQYF.

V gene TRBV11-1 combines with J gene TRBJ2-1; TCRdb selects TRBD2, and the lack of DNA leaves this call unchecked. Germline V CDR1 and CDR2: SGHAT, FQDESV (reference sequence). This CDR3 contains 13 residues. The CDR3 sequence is CASSLMGGNEQFF.

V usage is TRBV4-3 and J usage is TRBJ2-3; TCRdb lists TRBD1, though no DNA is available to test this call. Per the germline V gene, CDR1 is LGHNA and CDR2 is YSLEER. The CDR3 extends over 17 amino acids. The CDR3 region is CASSQEGEGRYTDTQYF.

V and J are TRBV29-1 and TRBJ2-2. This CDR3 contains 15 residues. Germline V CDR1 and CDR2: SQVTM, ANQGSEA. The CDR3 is CGVEGHRLNTGELFF.

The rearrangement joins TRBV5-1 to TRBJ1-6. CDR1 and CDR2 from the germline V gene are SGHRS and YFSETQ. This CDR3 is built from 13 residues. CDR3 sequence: CASSPKIDSPLHF.

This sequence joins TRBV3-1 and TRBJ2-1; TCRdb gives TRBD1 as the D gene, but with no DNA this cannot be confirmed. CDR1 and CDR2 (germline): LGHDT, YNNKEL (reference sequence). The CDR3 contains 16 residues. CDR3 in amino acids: CASSGRDRGLYNEQFF.

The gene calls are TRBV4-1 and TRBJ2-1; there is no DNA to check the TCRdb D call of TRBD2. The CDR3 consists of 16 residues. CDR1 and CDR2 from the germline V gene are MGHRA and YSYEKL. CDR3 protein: CASSQVAAGVTNEQFF.